Given below is one T cell receptor beta chain in context. Study processing details: How many nucleated cells were present was estimated from reference gene primer amplification. The assay was immunoSEQ multiplex PCR, and TCRdb's table has in-frame clones only and misses some. Clonal size and the V and J genes are those of that table, whereas D and trimming came from the DNA. The table has hundreds of thousands of clones, approximately 83% seen once. These data are taken from a study of blood T cell repertoires in COVID-19. Trimming took off 5 bases at V and 5 bases at J, with 12 bases between the two ends. The CDR3 loop spans 13 amino acids.

The sequenced material came from peripheral blood. This chain connects TRBV12-3 or TRBV12-4 to TRBJ1-1; D not resolved. This sequence originates from a woman aged 30 to 39 who had recovered from COVID-19. DNA of the CDR3: TGTGCCAGCAGTCACCCTCCCGGTACTGAAGCTTTCTTT. This sequence encodes CASSHPPGTEAFF.